The clone carrying this T cell receptor beta chain was detected many times. Its antigen remains unknown. The sample belongs to a study of T cell repertoires in cytomegalovirus infection. TCRdb re-called the reads with MiXCR, one entry per CDR3 protein. The sample has 650,000 to 850,000 distinct CDR3 sequences; 25% to 35% are singletons. The CDR3 extends over 15 amino acids. The ends were cut back, 3 bases at V and 2 bases at J, with 16 bases in the middle. Per germline, CDR1 DFQATT and CDR2 SNEGSKA (reference sequence). The chain couples TRBV20-1 to TRBJ1-1; D may be TRBD1 (5 bases). This receptor was taken from a human donor in good health (CMV status not recorded). Some clones in this sample may be carry-over from other donors' samples. This specimen consisted of cultured CD8+ T cells from PBMCs, obtained from culture after CMV antigen stimulation. CDR3: CSARRRAGHNTEAFF. CDR3 bases: TGCAGTGCTAGGCGCAGGGCAGGGCATAACACTGAAGCTTTCTTT.